This entry lists 32 T cell receptor beta chains sequenced from one sample in a study of blood T cell repertoires in COVID-19. Using immunoSEQ multiplex PCR, the repertoire was profiled, and TCRdb retains in-frame clones only, with some absent. Among 75,000 to 90,000 clones, around 90% were seen once, and the ten largest hold more than 6%. Material: peripheral blood. The receptors derive from a man younger than 35 with COVID-19, enrolled during active disease.

This clone was counted a few times. The chain has TRBV7-3 and TRBJ2-3; 8 nucleotides align to TRBD1. Germline trimming cut 5 bases from V and 5 bases from J; bases unmatched to any gene: 6. Germline CDR1 SGHTA, CDR2 FQGTGA. The CDR3 length is 14 residues. CDR3 sequence: CASSRTGGGDTQYF. The CDR3 bases are TGTGCCAGCAGCCGTACAGGGGGAGGAGATACGCAGTATTTT.

The chain joins TRBV21-1 to TRBJ2-7; the DNA was not compared with TRBD2, the D call given in the table. TRBV21-1 is a known pseudogene. The length of the CDR3 is 19 residues. CDR3 residues: CASSKGLGGAGGPKSEQYF. As DNA, the CDR3 is TGTGCCAGCAGCAAAGGGCTCGGAGGAGCGGGAGGGCCCAAGAGCGAGCAGTACTTC.

The CDR3 DNA reads as TGTGCCAGCACCCCCCAACTAGCGGGAGGGTCCTACAATGAGCAGTTCTTC. As protein: CASTPQLAGGSYNEQFF. The rearrangement links TRBV3-1 (or the pseudogene TRBV3-2) to TRBJ2-1, with 13 bases aligning to TRBD2. Unmatched junction bases numbered 7, after V lost 7 bases and J lost 1 base. Germline CDR1 reads LGHDT; CDR2 reads YNNKEL (reference sequence). The CDR3 contains 17 residues.

The genes are TRBV5-1 and TRBJ1-2; 9 bases fit TRBD1. This CDR3 comprises 13 residues. V lost 3 bases, J lost 4 bases, and 1 base stayed unmatched. Germline assignment: CDR1 SGHRS and CDR2 YFSETQ. The CDR3 spells CASSSTGGYGYTF. The DNA for the CDR3 is TGCGCCAGCAGCTCGACAGGGGGCTATGGCTACACCTTC.

This sequence joins TRBV24-1 and TRBJ2-2, with 8 positions matching TRBD1. The length of the CDR3 is 16 residues. Germline loops: CDR1 KGHDR, CDR2 SFDVKD. V shed 2 bases, J shed 5 bases, and the junction held 6 bases outside the gene matches. DNA of the CDR3: TGTGCCACCAGTGATTGGCAGGGGGCTATGACCGGGGAGCTGTTTTTT. Residues: CATSDWQGAMTGELFF.

The genes are TRBV18 and TRBJ2-1; 8 bases agree with TRBD2. The CDR3 is 16 residues long. Germline values: CDR1 KGHSH, CDR2 LQKENI. J gave up 5 bases and V 2 bases, and 8 bases lay outside the gene matches. This CDR3 reads CASSPSSNSGDNEQFF. CDR3 in DNA: TGTGCCAGCTCACCATCCTCGAATAGCGGGGACAATGAGCAGTTCTTC. Full variable domain (rest looked up from reference TRBV18 and TRBJ2-1): NAGVMQNPRHLVRRRGQEARLRCSPMKGHSHVYWYRQLPEEGLKFMVYLQKENIIDESGMPKERFSAEFPKEGPSILRIQQVVRGDSAAYFCASSPSSNSGDNEQFFGPGTRLTVL.

The count of this clone is one. The chain couples TRBV4-3 to TRBJ1-2; perhaps TRBD1 as D (6 bases). In germline, CDR1 is LGHNA, CDR2 YSLEER. V was pared by 2 bases and J by 4 bases, with 11 bases between. CDR3 length equals 14 residues. CDR3 sequence: CASSQSRGGYGYTF. DNA for the CDR3: TGCGCCAGCAGCCAATCGCGAGGGGGCTATGGCTACACCTTC.

The chain joins TRBV11-1 to TRBJ2-7; TRBD1 might be the D (6 bases). The CDR3 length is 15 residues. Trimming removed 7 bases at V and 0 bases at J, with 16 bases between. From germline, CDR1 is SGHAT and CDR2 FQDESV (reference sequence). The CDR3 DNA follows: TGTGCCAGCACTCTCGAACCCAGGGGCTCCTACGAGCAGTACTTC. Residues: CASTLEPRGSYEQYF.

J is TRBJ1-2 and V is TRBV7-2; tentatively, D is TRBD1 (6 bases). V was trimmed by 5 bases and J by 0 bases, leaving 13 bases between them. CDR3 length equals 15 residues. Germline V gene data show CDR1 as SGHTA and CDR2 as FQGNSA. CDR3 protein: CASSLDGTTNYGYTF. DNA for the CDR3: TGTGCCAGCAGCCTAGATGGGACAACTAACTATGGCTACACCTTC.

The chain is built from TRBV30 and TRBJ1-5; no reliable D call. The CDR3 consists of 13 residues. The germline V and J ends were trimmed by 0 bases and 3 bases, with 6 bases remaining between them. CDR1 GTSNPN and CDR2 SVGIG come from the germline V gene (reference sequence). The CDR3, as DNA: TGTGCCTGGAGTGTACGGGACAATCAGCCCCAGCATTTT. It specifies CAWSVRDNQPQHF.

J is TRBJ1-3 and V is TRBV3-1 (or the pseudogene TRBV3-2); the D gene is possibly TRBD1 (6 bases). Germline loops: CDR1 LGHDT, CDR2 YNNKEL (reference sequence). This CDR3 contains 15 residues. The V end lost 2 bases, the J end lost 1 base, and 9 bases lay between the germline ends. CDR3 nucleotides: TGTGCCAGCAGCCAACAGACAGGTTCTGGAAACACCATATATTTT. Its protein product is CASSQQTGSGNTIYF.

V gene TRBV7-2 combines with J gene TRBJ1-3, with a tentative D call TRBD1 (5 bases). Trimming removed 3 bases from V and 2 bases from J, with 14 bases in between. Looked up from germline, CDR1 is SGHTA and CDR2 is FQGNSA. The CDR3 is 16 residues long. The CDR3 region is CASSFRSGVAGNTIYF. The CDR3 region has the DNA TGTGCCAGCAGCTTCCGATCGGGGGTCGCTGGAAACACCATATATTTT.

The chain couples TRBV19 to TRBJ2-1; D ambiguous. Germline V gene data show CDR1 as LNHDA and CDR2 as SQIVND (reference sequence). V dropped 1 base and J dropped 5 bases, with 6 bases sitting between them. The CDR3 contains 13 residues. For the CDR3, the DNA is TGTGCCAGTAGTATAGTACGGGACAATGAGCAGTTCTTC. It translates to CASSIVRDNEQFF.

V and J are TRBV27 and TRBJ2-7, with D possibly TRBD1 on 6 matching bases. CDR1 MNHEY and CDR2 SMNVEV come from the germline V gene (reference sequence). There are 14 residues in the CDR3. Trimming removed 3 bases at V and 6 bases at J, with 15 bases between. The CDR3 protein is CASSFRRRGSEQYF. In DNA form, the CDR3 reads TGTGCCAGCAGTTTCCGCCGCAGGGGATCCGAGCAGTACTTC.

The CDR3 region is CASSIWAVNTEAFF. CDR3 in DNA: TGTGCCAGTAGTATTTGGGCAGTGAACACTGAAGCTTTCTTT. The J gene is TRBJ1-1, the V gene TRBV19, with no clear D. Germline-derived CDR1 and CDR2 are LNHDA and SQIVND (reference sequence). V lost 3 bases and J 0 bases, leaving 8 bases between the germline ends. This CDR3 is 14 amino acids long.

V gene TRBV9 combines with J gene TRBJ1-6; no firm D call. Germline lookup yields CDR1 SGDLS and CDR2 YYNGEE. This CDR3 contains 15 residues. V was pared by 2 bases and J by 0 bases, with 6 bases between. The CDR3 DNA is TGTGCCAGCAGCGTGGGGAGCTCCTATAATTCACCCCTCCACTTT. Residues: CASSVGSSYNSPLHF.

The chain recombines TRBV18 with TRBJ1-5; TRBD1 agrees at 7 bases. CDR1 is KGHSH and CDR2 is LQKENI in the germline V gene. The V segment lost 4 bases and the J segment 0 bases; nucleotides outside the gene matches: 15. This CDR3 is built from 19 residues. This CDR3 reads CASSRRRGQLPFSNQPQHF. The CDR3 nucleotides are TGTGCCAGCTCACGCCGGAGGGGGCAACTACCCTTTAGCAATCAGCCCCAGCATTTT.

This clone ranks as medium-sized. This sequence joins TRBV27 and TRBJ1-5; TRBD1 matches 7 bases. J was trimmed by 7 bases and V by 5 bases; bases with no gene match: 11. Germline V CDR1 and CDR2: MNHEY, SMNVEV (reference sequence). This CDR3 contains 15 residues. The CDR3 region is CASSRDSGLGQPQHF. In DNA form, the CDR3 reads TGTGCCAGCAGTCGGGACAGCGGATTGGGGCAGCCCCAGCATTTT.

V usage is TRBV4-3 and J usage is TRBJ2-1; 15 bases line up with TRBD2. The germline CDR1 and CDR2 sequences are LGHNA and YSLEER. The V and J ends lost 3 bases and 1 base, in that order; junction bases with no gene match: 7. The CDR3 loop spans 19 amino acids. CDR3 nucleotides: TGCGCCAGCAGCCAGGAACCGGGACTAGCGGGAGGATCCTACAATGAGCAGTTCTTC. The encoded protein is CASSQEPGLAGGSYNEQFF.

V gene TRBV6-6 combines with J gene TRBJ2-2; 7 bases agree with TRBD1. The CDR3 runs 14 residues. V gave up 7 bases and J gave up 7 bases; unmatched junction bases: 9. Germline V gene data show CDR1 as MNHNY and CDR2 as SVGAGI (reference sequence). The CDR3 protein is CASTTGASYGELFF. CDR3 DNA: TGTGCCAGCACCACAGGGGCTTCTTACGGGGAGCTGTTTTTT.

The CDR3, as DNA: TGTGCCAGCAGCTTAGAACTAGCGGTTGAGCAGTACTTC. It encodes CASSLELAVEQYF. This chain links TRBV7-2 with TRBJ2-7; TRBD2 matches at 8 bases. Germline loops: CDR1 SGHTA, CDR2 FQGNSA. The CDR3 has 13 residues. Trimming removed 1 base from V and 7 bases from J; junction bases left unmatched: 3.

This sequence joins TRBV6-2 or TRBV6-3 and TRBJ2-1; 7 positions match TRBD1. This CDR3 is 14 amino acids long. The V segment lost 3 bases and the J segment 4 bases; nucleotides outside the gene matches: 3. Germline assignment: CDR1 MNHEY and CDR2 SVGEGT. CDR3 DNA sequence: TGTGCCAGCAGTTATGACAGGGAGTACAATGAGCAGTTCTTC. The encoded protein is CASSYDREYNEQFF.

This rearrangement joins TRBV7-8 to TRBJ1-2, with D unresolved. Trimming removed 5 bases from V and 0 bases from J, with 10 bases in between. This CDR3 has 14 amino acids. Germline lookup yields CDR1 SGHVS and CDR2 FQNEAQ. CDR3 residues: CASSLLSANYGYTF. DNA of the CDR3: TGTGCCAGCAGCCTTCTCTCCGCTAACTATGGCTACACCTTC.

The J gene is TRBJ2-5, the V gene TRBV12-3 or TRBV12-4; D call uncertain. Deletions cut 3 bases from V and 13 bases from J, with 15 bases between. This CDR3 is 12 amino acids long. CDR3 nucleotide sequence: TGTGCCAGCAGTTTTGAAGGCAGAGTAGCGTACTTC. It translates to CASSFEGRVAYF.

V gene TRBV3-1 (or the pseudogene TRBV3-2) combines with J gene TRBJ1-2; no firm D call. The V end was cut by 4 bases, the J end by 3 bases, with 15 bases between. CDR3 size: 15 residues. Per the germline V gene, CDR1 is LGHDT and CDR2 is YNNKEL (reference sequence). The DNA for the CDR3 is TGTGCCAGCAGCCTGAGAATAGACTGGGACTATGGCTACACCTTC. This gives the protein CASSLRIDWDYGYTF.

Only a few counts were recorded for this clone. This chain connects TRBV24-1 to TRBJ1-1; possibly TRBD1 for D (5 bases). The V end lost 4 bases, the J end lost 6 bases, and 5 bases lay between the germline ends. The CDR3 has 11 amino acids. The germline gives CDR1 KGHDR, CDR2 SFDVKD. CDR3 bases: TGTGCCACCAGTGACAGGGCTGAAGCTTTCTTT. Residues: CATSDRAEAFF.

The DNA for the CDR3 is TGCGCCAGCAGGGAGGGGCCGAGCCGTGAAGCTTTCTTT. The encoded protein is CASREGPSREAFF. The rearrangement uses TRBV5-1 and TRBJ1-1; a weak D match, TRBD1 (5 bases). The V gene's germline CDR1 is SGHRS and CDR2 YFSETQ. Trimming removed 5 bases at V and 7 bases at J, with 15 bases between. This CDR3 contains 13 residues.

CDR3 residues: CASSVGTGLSYEQYF. The CDR3 DNA reads TGTGCCAGCAGCGTCGGGACAGGGCTATCCTACGAGCAGTACTTC. V gene TRBV9 combines with J gene TRBJ2-7; 9 bases agree with TRBD1. Unmatched junction bases numbered 4, after V lost 2 bases and J lost 1 base. This CDR3 contains 15 residues. Germline loops: CDR1 SGDLS, CDR2 YYNGEE.

This rearrangement joins TRBV7-2 to TRBJ1-5; TRBD1 aligns across 8 bases. The CDR3 consists of 15 residues. Trimming took 5 bases from V and 3 from J; bases not matched to a gene: 6. CDR1 and CDR2 (germline): SGHTA, FQGNSA. CDR3 amino acids: CASSKKTGDNQPQHF. As DNA, the CDR3 is TGTGCCAGCAGCAAGAAGACAGGGGACAATCAGCCCCAGCATTTT.

The chain is built from TRBV18 and TRBJ2-7, with 10 positions matching TRBD2. The V and J ends lost 3 bases and 2 bases, in that order; junction bases with no gene match: 4. The CDR3 is made up of 15 amino acids. Germline loops: CDR1 KGHSH, CDR2 LQKENI. The CDR3 nucleotides are TGTGCCAGCTCACCGCGGACTAGCGGCACCTACGAGCAGTACTTC. Protein: CASSPRTSGTYEQYF.

The chain uses TRBV29-1 and TRBJ2-7; 8 bases align to TRBD1. The germline CDR1 and CDR2 sequences are SQVTM and ANQGSEA. The CDR3 totals 13 residues. J lost 5 bases, V lost 5 bases, and 8 bases had no gene match. CDR3 sequence reads: CSVIRQGIHEQYF. DNA for the CDR3: TGCAGCGTTATCCGACAGGGGATCCACGAGCAGTACTTC.

The V call is TRBV30, the J call TRBJ1-6, with 12 bases matching TRBD1. The germline V gene encodes CDR1 GTSNPN and CDR2 SVGIG (reference sequence). Germline trimming cut 0 bases from V and 6 bases from J; bases unmatched to any gene: 6. This CDR3 has 17 amino acids. The CDR3 nucleotides read TGTGCCTGGAGTGTGGGGGACAGGGGGCTGCGTAATTCACCCCTCCACTTT. Amino acids: CAWSVGDRGLRNSPLHF.